This T cell receptor (beta chain) is from a study of T cells after yellow fever vaccination. Whole-study context: When fractions had low cell numbers, they were prepared with SMART-Seq v4 Ultra Low Input. General study points: The CD4 compartment and the CD8 compartment contained a small share of clonotypes in common. Secondary responses were weaker yet peaked faster, day 5 versus 15.

Template switching with 5'RACE generated the TCR cDNA and added a universal primer site and UMIs. TCRdb called the 5' RACE reads again in MiXCR, with one record for every CDR3 protein. The table lists about 300,000 distinct CDR3 sequences, approximately 10% of them singletons, with around 3.1% in the top ten. CDR3 length: 15 residues. Germline trimming cut 1 base from V and 4 bases from J; bases unmatched to any gene: 4. Germline CDR1 LGHNA, CDR2 YNFKEQ. Only a few counts were recorded for this clonotype. Its antigen is as yet unknown. This sequence was found in a man aged 18 to 35 who received the YFV17D yellow fever vaccine. The material was CD4+ T cells sorted from PBMCs, obtained 5 days after the yellow fever booster vaccination. J is TRBJ2-3 and V is TRBV4-2; TRBD1 aligns across 8 bases. The CDR3 sequence: CASSQGQGTPDTQYF. The CDR3 nucleotides are TGTGCCAGCAGCCAAGGACAGGGGACCCCAGATACGCAGTATTTT.